What follows are 14 T cell receptor beta chains derived from one specimen sequenced in a study of beta chain features in type 1 diabetes. The isolated RNA, all of it, was reverse transcribed, so expressed TCRB transcripts were what got sequenced. Assay: immunoSEQ multiplex PCR; the TCRdb copy retains only in-frame clones and omits some. The sample has 95,000 to 150,000 clones, less than 20% seen once. Whole-study results and caveats: TCRB CDR3s were moderately but significantly shorter in Type 1 diabetes patients in all four CD4+ subsets.

Their target antigens are unknown. The sample taken for sequencing was central memory CD4+ T cells from blood. The receptors here all came from a man under 40 with type 1 diabetes.

In this sample, this clone turned up a few times. The chain carries TRBV29-1 and TRBJ2-1; D is perhaps TRBD1 (6 bases). Germline CDR1 is SQVTM and CDR2 is ANQGSEA. There are 13 residues in the CDR3. The V and J ends lost 5 bases and 2 bases respectively, with 10 bases between them. The CDR3 sequence is CSVSRTAYNEQFF. The CDR3 DNA reads as TGCAGCGTTAGCCGGACAGCCTACAATGAGCAGTTCTTC.

J is TRBJ2-1 and V is TRBV6-6, with unresolved D. Per the germline V gene, CDR1 is MNHNY and CDR2 is SVGAGI (reference sequence). This CDR3 comprises 14 residues. Between the trimmed V and J ends, which lost 0 bases and 5 bases, there was a span of 8 bases. Here the CDR3 reads CASSYSGRDNEQFF. Here the CDR3 DNA reads TGTGCCAGCAGTTACTCGGGAAGGGACAATGAGCAGTTCTTC.

This clone was found many times. The chain recombines TRBV30 with TRBJ1-6; D unresolved. In germline, CDR1 is GTSNPN, CDR2 SVGIG (reference sequence). The CDR3 spans 12 residues. Trimming removed 4 bases from V and 9 bases from J, with 10 bases in between. The CDR3 here is CAWTRTVSPLHF. The CDR3 bases are TGTGCCTGGACCAGGACTGTTTCACCCCTCCACTTT. The entire variable domain, with the rest obtained from reference TRBV30 and TRBJ1-6, is as follows: SQTIHQWPATLVQPVGSPLSLECTVEGTSNPNLYWYRQAAGRGLQLLFYSVGIGQISSEVPQNLSASRPQDRQFILSSKKLLLSDSGFYLCAWTRTVSPLHFGNGTRLTVT.

This clone was seen more than once but under ten times. The chain carries TRBV7-8 and TRBJ1-3; no clear D. The ends were cut back, 7 bases at V and 4 bases at J, with 8 bases in the middle. Per the germline V gene, CDR1 is SGHVS and CDR2 is FQNEAQ. The CDR3 sequence is 12 residues long. The CDR3 protein is CASNGGGNTIYF. The DNA of the CDR3 is TGTGCCAGCAACGGCGGCGGAAACACCATATATTTT.

This clone has a count of ten or more. V and J are TRBV18 and TRBJ2-3; 15 bases agree with TRBD2. This CDR3 is built from 17 residues. After removal of 7 bases from V and 2 bases from J, the junction contained 7 bases not matched to a gene. Germline V CDR1 and CDR2: KGHSH, LQKENI. CDR3 sequence: CASFGTSGGPSTDTQYF. The DNA of the CDR3 is TGTGCCAGCTTCGGGACTAGCGGGGGGCCCTCCACAGATACGCAGTATTTT.

J is TRBJ2-3 and V is TRBV29-1; possibly TRBD2 for D (7 bases). Trimming took off 5 bases at V and 2 bases at J, with 14 bases between the two ends. Germline V CDR1 and CDR2: SQVTM, ANQGSEA. The CDR3 has 14 residues. The chain's CDR3 is CSVRAGAPTDTQYF. Here the CDR3 DNA reads TGCAGCGTTCGGGCGGGGGCCCCCACAGATACGCAGTATTTT.

This sequence joins TRBV18 and TRBJ2-5; 8 positions match TRBD1. The CDR3 contains 17 residues. Looked up from germline, CDR1 is KGHSH and CDR2 is LQKENI. Germline trimming cut 3 bases from V and 3 bases from J; bases unmatched to any gene: 12. The CDR3 bases are TGTGCCAGCTCACCTCGGGGCGGGACAGGCCAAGAAGAGACCCAGTACTTC. It yields the protein CASSPRGGTGQEETQYF.

This clone was detected a few times. This chain joins TRBV9 and TRBJ1-1, with 7 bases identical to TRBD1. Per germline, CDR1 SGDLS and CDR2 YYNGEE. There are 14 residues in the CDR3. Unmatched junction bases numbered 8, after V lost 4 bases and J lost 5 bases. The CDR3 spells CASSREGAGTEAFF. The CDR3, as DNA: TGTGCCAGCAGCAGAGAGGGGGCAGGGACTGAAGCTTTCTTT.

This clone was seen once. The genes are TRBV9 and TRBJ1-5; 7 positions agree with TRBD1. This CDR3 is 14 amino acids long. V lost 3 bases to trimming and J lost 5 bases; unmatched junction nucleotides: 5. The germline V gene has CDR1 SGDLS and CDR2 YYNGEE. The CDR3 region has the DNA TGTGCCAGCAGCGAGGGGGCTGGGGATCAGCCCCAGCATTTT. Protein product: CASSEGAGDQPQHF.

The rearrangement uses TRBV7-2 and TRBJ1-3; no definite D call. The V gene lost 2 bases and the J gene lost 0 bases, with 11 bases spanning the gap. This CDR3 contains 16 residues. Germline V gene sequence: CDR1 SGHTA, CDR2 FQGNSA. DNA for the CDR3: TGTGCCAGCAGCTTAAGAGATCCTTTCTCTGGAAACACCATATATTTT. Its translation is CASSLRDPFSGNTIYF.

The chain combines TRBV19 with TRBJ2-5; weak D call: TRBD1 (6 bases). The V end lost 7 bases, the J end lost 4 bases, and 13 bases lay between the germline ends. Looked up from germline, CDR1 is LNHDA and CDR2 is SQIVND (reference sequence). The CDR3 contains 13 residues. The CDR3 nucleotides read TGTGCCAGTATCTCAGGGGCGGGAGAGACCCAGTACTTC. Residues: CASISGAGETQYF.

There are many counts of this clone. J is TRBJ2-7 and V is TRBV7-2; D not certain. Trimming removed 1 base at V and 6 bases at J, with 10 bases between. Germline loops: CDR1 SGHTA, CDR2 FQGNSA. The CDR3 consists of 13 residues. This CDR3 is CASSLDPWSEQYF. CDR3 DNA sequence: TGTGCCAGCAGCTTAGACCCCTGGAGCGAGCAGTACTTC.

This clone was seen a handful of times. The chain combines TRBV5-6 with TRBJ2-1; D is uncertain. Per the germline V gene, CDR1 is SGHDT and CDR2 is YYEEEE. Deletions cut 0 bases from V and 12 bases from J, with 13 bases between. This CDR3 region has 13 residues. DNA for the CDR3: TGTGCCAGCAGCTTGGTTAAGCAAGAGGTGCAGTTCTTC. Translated: CASSLVKQEVQFF.

The J gene is TRBJ2-3, the V gene TRBV11-2; D unresolved. Between the trimmed V and J ends, which lost 0 bases and 3 bases, there was a span of 7 bases. This CDR3 comprises 14 residues. CDR1 is SGHAT, CDR2 FQNNGV, per germline. DNA of the CDR3: TGTGCCAGCAGCTTAGAACTGTCAACAGATACGCAGTATTTT. It yields the protein CASSLELSTDTQYF.